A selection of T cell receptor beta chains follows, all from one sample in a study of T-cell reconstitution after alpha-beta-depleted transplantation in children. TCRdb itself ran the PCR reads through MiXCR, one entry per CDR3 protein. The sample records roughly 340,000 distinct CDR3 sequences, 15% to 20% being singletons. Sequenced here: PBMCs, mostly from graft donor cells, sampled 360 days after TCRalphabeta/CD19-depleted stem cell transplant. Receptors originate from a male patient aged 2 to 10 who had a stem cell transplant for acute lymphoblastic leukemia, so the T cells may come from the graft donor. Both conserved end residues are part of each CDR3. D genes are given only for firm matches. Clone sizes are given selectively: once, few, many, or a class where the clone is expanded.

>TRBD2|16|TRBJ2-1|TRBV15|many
TGTGCCACCAGTGCTGAAGTTGGGACTAGCTTTAATGAGCAGTTCTTC
CATSAEVGTSFNEQFF
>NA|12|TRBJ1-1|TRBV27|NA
TGTGCCACTCGGACAGTGAACACTGAAGCTTTCTTT
CATRTVNTEAFF
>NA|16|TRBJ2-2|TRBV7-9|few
TGTGCCAGCCACCTCGGGTGGCGGGAAGATACCGGGGAGCTGTTTTTT
CASHLGWREDTGELFF
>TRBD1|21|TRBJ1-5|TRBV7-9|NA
TGTGCCAGCAGCCCCCTCTTATGGGAGACAGGGAAGCAGGCGGGCAATCAGCCCCAGCATTTT
CASSPLLWETGKQAGNQPQHF
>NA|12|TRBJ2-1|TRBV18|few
TGTGCCAGCTCACCCGAAGTTCATGAGCAGTTCTTC
CASSPEVHEQFF
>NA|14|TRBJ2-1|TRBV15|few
TGTGCCACCAGCAGAGATCCCAATCTTAATGAGCAGTTCTTC
CATSRDPNLNEQFF
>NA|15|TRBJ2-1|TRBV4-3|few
TGCGTCAGCAGCCAAGGAGGGACATACTACAATGAGCAGTTCTTC
CVSSQGGTYYNEQFF
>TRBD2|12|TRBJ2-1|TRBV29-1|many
TGCAGCCCTACCTTGTGGGGGGGAGAGCAGTTCTTC
CSPTLWGGEQFF
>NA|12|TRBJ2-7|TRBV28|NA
TGTGCCGGTAGGGGGAGCGTCTACGAGCAGTACTTC
CAGRGSVYEQYF
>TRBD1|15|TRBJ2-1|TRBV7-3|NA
TGTGCCAGCAGCTTAGGGGGACAGGGTTGGAATGAGCAGTTCTTC
CASSLGGQGWNEQFF
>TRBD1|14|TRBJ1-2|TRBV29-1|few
TGCAGCGTTGCCCACAGGGGCAGACCCTATGGCTACACCTTC
CSVAHRGRPYGYTF
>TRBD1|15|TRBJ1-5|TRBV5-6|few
TGTGCCAGCAATAACTACAGGGGAGGCAATCAGCCCCAGCATTTT
CASNNYRGGNQPQHF
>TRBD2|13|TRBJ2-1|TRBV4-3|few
TGCGCCAGCAGCCGTTATGGGGAGGGTGAGCAGTTCTTC
CASSRYGEGEQFF
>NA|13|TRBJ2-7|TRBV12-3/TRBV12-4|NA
TGTGCCAGCAGCTCGGCGGATCGGGGCGAGCAGTACTTC
CASSSADRGEQYF
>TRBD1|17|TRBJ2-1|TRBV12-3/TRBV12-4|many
TGTGCCAGCAGTAAGGGGGTCGGGACAGGGCCCTACAATGAGCAGTTCTTC
CASSKGVGTGPYNEQFF
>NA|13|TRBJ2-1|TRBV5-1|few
TGCGCCAGCAGCTTTAAGGGTAGTGATGAGCAGTTCTTC
CASSFKGSDEQFF
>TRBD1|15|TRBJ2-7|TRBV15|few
TGTGCCACCAGCAGAGATGGACAGGGAACCTACGAGCAGTACTTC
CATSRDGQGTYEQYF
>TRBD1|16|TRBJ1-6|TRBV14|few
TGTGCCAGCAGCCAAGTCGTGCAGGGGGGTAGTTCACCCCTCCACTTT
CASSQVVQGGSSPLHF
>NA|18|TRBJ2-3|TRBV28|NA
TGTGCCAGCAGTTTCTCCGCCACGGAAGGGGTTGGGGCAGATACGCAGTATTTT
CASSFSATEGVGADTQYF
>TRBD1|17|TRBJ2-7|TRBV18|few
TGTGCCAGCTCACCAGCTTTCAGGACAGGGGTTTTGAACGAGCAGTACTTC
CASSPAFRTGVLNEQYF
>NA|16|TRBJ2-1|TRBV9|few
TGTGCCAGCAGCGTAAACCCGGGACGATCCTACAATGAGCAGTTCTTC
CASSVNPGRSYNEQFF
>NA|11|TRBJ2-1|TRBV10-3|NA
TGTGCCACACACAGCTACAATGAGCAGTTCTTC
CATHSYNEQFF
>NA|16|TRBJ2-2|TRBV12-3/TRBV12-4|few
TGTGCCAGCAGTTTAGAGGGCTTACCGAACACCGGGGAGCTGTTTTTT
CASSLEGLPNTGELFF
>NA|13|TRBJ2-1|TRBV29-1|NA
TGCAGCGTTCCTGGACGTTCCTACAATGAGCAGTTCTTC
CSVPGRSYNEQFF
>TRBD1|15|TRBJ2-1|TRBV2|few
TGTGCCAGCAGTGAAGGGACAGGGCCCTACAATGAGCAGTTCTTC
CASSEGTGPYNEQFF
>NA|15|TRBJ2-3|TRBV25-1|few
TGTGCCCCCGGATGGTGGCGCGGGCAAACAGATACGCAGTATTTT
CAPGWWRGQTDTQYF
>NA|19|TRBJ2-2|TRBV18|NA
TGTGCCAGCTCACAAGGACTTAGAGTTGGAAGTAGAAACACCGGGGAGCTGTTTTTT
CASSQGLRVGSRNTGELFF
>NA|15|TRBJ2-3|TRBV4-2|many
TGTGCCAGCAGTCAACTCGGGGGAAGCACAGATACGCAGTATTTT
CASSQLGGSTDTQYF
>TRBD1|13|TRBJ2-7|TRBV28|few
TGTGCCAGCAGTCCGACAGGGTTCTACGAGCAGTACTTC
CASSPTGFYEQYF
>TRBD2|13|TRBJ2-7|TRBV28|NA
TGTGCCAGCAGTTCGACTAGCTTGGACGAGCAGTACTTC
CASSSTSLDEQYF
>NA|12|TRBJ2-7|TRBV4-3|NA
TGCGCCAGCAGCCAAGAAGGGGACGAGCAGTACTTC
CASSQEGDEQYF
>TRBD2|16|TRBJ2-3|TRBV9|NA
TGTGCCAGCAGCGTAGGAGCGGGGGGGGGCCCAGATACGCAGTATTTT
CASSVGAGGGPDTQYF
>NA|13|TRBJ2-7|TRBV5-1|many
TGCGCCAGCAGTTCGACAGGGACTTACGAGCAGTACTTC
CASSSTGTYEQYF
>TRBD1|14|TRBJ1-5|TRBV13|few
TGTGCCAGCAGCCACAGGGGTGACAATCAGCCCCAGCATTTT
CASSHRGDNQPQHF
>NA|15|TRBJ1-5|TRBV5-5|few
TGTGCCAGCAGCTTGGAGGGTTGGGAAAATCAGCCCCAGCATTTT
CASSLEGWENQPQHF
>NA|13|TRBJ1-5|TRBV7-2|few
TGTGCCAGCAGCTTATGGGCAGGACAGCCCCAGCATTTT
CASSLWAGQPQHF
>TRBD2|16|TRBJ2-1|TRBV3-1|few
TGTGCCAGCAGCCAAGATGGCGGGAGGGCCCTCAATGAGCAGTTCTTC
CASSQDGGRALNEQFF
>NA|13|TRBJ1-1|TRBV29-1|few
TGCAGCGTTGAAGAGGGACCGTACACTGAAGCTTTCTTT
CSVEEGPYTEAFF
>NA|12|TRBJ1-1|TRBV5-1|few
TGCGCCAGCAGCCCCCCAAACACTGAAGCTTTCTTT
CASSPPNTEAFF
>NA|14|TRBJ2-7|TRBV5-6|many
TGTGCCAGCAAGGTCTCCGGTGGAGGTTACGAGCAGTACTTC
CASKVSGGGYEQYF
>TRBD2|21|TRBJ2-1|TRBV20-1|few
TGCAGTGCTAGAGGAATTTCCCCTAGCGGGAGGAATTCCCGTGGGGCAAATGAGCAGTTCTTC
CSARGISPSGRNSRGANEQFF
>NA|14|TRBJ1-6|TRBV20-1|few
TGCAGTCCTAGTCCGAGCTCCTATAATTCACCCCTCCACTTT
CSPSPSSYNSPLHF
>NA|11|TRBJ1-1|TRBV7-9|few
TGTGCCAGCAGCTTAACTAGCGAAGCTTTCTTT
CASSLTSEAFF
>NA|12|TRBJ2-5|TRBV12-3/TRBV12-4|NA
TGTGCCAGCAGTCGGGACCACGAGACCCAGTACTTC
CASSRDHETQYF
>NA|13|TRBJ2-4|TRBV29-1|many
TGCAGCGCCTGCAGGGAGACCAAAAACATTCAGTACTTC
CSACRETKNIQYF
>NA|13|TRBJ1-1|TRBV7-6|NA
TGTGCCAGCAGCCCCGGGGACAACACTGAAGCTTTCTTT
CASSPGDNTEAFF
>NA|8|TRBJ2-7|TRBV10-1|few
TGCGCCAGCGGGAAGCAGTACTTC
CASGKQYF
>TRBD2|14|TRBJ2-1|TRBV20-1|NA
TGCAGTGCTAGAATAGCGGGATTCATAAATGAGCAGTTCTTC
CSARIAGFINEQFF
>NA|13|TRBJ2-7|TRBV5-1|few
TGCGCCAGCAGCTTCGGGGCCGAGAACGAGCAGTACTTC
CASSFGAENEQYF
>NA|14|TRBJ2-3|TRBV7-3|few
TGTGCCAGCAGCTTTGGGCCACCACAGGATACGCAGTATTTT
CASSFGPPQDTQYF
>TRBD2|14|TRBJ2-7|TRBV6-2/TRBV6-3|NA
TGTGCCAGCAGTTACGTAGCGGGAGGGTACGAGCAGTACTTC
CASSYVAGGYEQYF
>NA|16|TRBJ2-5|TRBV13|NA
TGTGCCAGCAGCTTAGGCCTTTCGGGAGTTGAAGAGACCCAGTACTTC
CASSLGLSGVEETQYF
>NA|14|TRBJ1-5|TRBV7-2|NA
TGTGCCAGCAGCGTCGGACACCTCAATCAGCCCCAGCATTTT
CASSVGHLNQPQHF
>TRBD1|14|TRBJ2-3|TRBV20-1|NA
TGCAGTGCTAGTGGGACAGAAATCACAAATACGCAGTATTTT
CSASGTEITNTQYF
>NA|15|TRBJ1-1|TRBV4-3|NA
TGCGCCAGCAGCCAAGATAAAGGGGATGGGACTGAAGCTTTCTTT
CASSQDKGDGTEAFF
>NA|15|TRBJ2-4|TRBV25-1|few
TGTGCCAGCAGTGGGGGGGTCCTAGCCAAAAACATTCAGTACTTC
CASSGGVLAKNIQYF